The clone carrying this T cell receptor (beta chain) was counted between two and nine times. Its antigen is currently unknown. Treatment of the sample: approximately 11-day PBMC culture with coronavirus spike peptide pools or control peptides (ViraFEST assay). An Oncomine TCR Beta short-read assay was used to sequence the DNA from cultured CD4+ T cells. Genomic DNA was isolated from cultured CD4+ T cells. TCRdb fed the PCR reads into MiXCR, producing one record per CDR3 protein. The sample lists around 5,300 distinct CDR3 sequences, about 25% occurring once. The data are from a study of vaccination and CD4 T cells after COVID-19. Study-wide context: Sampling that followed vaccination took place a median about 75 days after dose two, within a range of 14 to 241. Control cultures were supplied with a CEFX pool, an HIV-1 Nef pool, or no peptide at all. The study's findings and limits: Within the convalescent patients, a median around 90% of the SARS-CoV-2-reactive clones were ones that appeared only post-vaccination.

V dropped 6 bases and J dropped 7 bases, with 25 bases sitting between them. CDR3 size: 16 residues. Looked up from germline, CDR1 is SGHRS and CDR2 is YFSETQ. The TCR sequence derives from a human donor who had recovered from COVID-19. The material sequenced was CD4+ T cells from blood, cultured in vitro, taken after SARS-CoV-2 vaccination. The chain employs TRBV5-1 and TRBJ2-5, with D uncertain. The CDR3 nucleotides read TGCGCCAGCACCTTTGGTACCGGGCCCCCCGCGTGGACCCAGTACTTC. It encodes CASTFGTGPPAWTQYF.